A selection of T cell receptor beta chains follows, all from one sample in a study of blood T cell repertoires in COVID-19. The table came from immunoSEQ multiplex PCR; TCRdb's copy has only in-frame clones and leaves some out. The sample shows about 350,000 clones, about 91% of them seen only once. Sequenced material: peripheral blood. These TCRs come from a man aged 25-45 years with COVID-19, enrolled during active disease. Both conserved end residues are part of each CDR3. D genes are given only for firm matches. Only some rows state a clone size, as once, few, many or a class for expanded clones.

d_call,v_call,j_call,clone_size,cdr3_aa,cdr3_nt
.,TRBV9,TRBJ2-7,.,CASSPRLASYEQYF,TGTGCCAGCAGCCCTCGTCTGGCTTCCTACGAGCAGTACTTC
TRBD1,TRBV19,TRBJ1-6,.,CASRLPAEGGRMNSYNSPLHF,TGTGCCAGTAGACTGCCCGCAGAAGGGGGCCGAATGAACTCCTATAATTCACCCCTCCACTTT
.,TRBV5-1,TRBJ1-1,.,CASSLFFGNTEAFF,TGCGCCAGCAGCTTGTTCTTCGGGAACACTGAAGCTTTCTTT
TRBD2,TRBV18,TRBJ2-1,few,CASSPLAGENNEQFF,TGTGCCAGCTCACCACTAGCGGGAGAGAACAATGAGCAGTTCTTC
TRBD2,TRBV29-1,TRBJ2-7,.,CSVEGVTAMTSGGNYEQYF,TGCAGCGTTGAAGGGGTCACAGCCATGACTAGCGGGGGCAACTACGAGCAGTACTTC
TRBD2,TRBV6-5,TRBJ2-3,.,CASKVLGQGREYF,TGTGCCAGCAAAGTTCTGGGTCAAGGGAGGGAGTATTTT
TRBD1,TRBV9,TRBJ1-2,.,CASSPRTGSMNYGYTF,TGTGCCAGCAGCCCACGGACAGGGTCAATGAACTATGGCTACACCTTC
TRBD2,TRBV30,TRBJ2-1,.,CAWRENSGNYNEQFF,TGTGCCTGGAGAGAGAATAGCGGGAACTACAATGAGCAGTTCTTC
TRBD2,TRBV28,TRBJ2-7,.,CASSLEAGRVPGYEQYF,TGTGCCAGCAGTTTAGAGGCCGGGAGGGTCCCCGGATACGAGCAGTACTTC
.,TRBV9,TRBJ1-6,.,CASSVEGSPLHF,TGTGCCAGCAGCGTAGAGGGGTCACCCCTCCACTTT
.,TRBV5-4,TRBJ2-5,.,CASSLVAGGPQETQYF,TGTGCCAGCAGCTTGGTTGCCGGGGGGCCCCAAGAGACCCAGTACTTC
TRBD1,TRBV6-5,TRBJ1-1,.,CASSLGQGRAFF,TGTGCCAGCAGCCTCGGACAGGGTAGGGCTTTCTTT
TRBD1,TRBV9,TRBJ2-7,.,CASSAGTAYEQYF,TGTGCCAGCAGCGCCGGGACAGCCTACGAGCAGTACTTC
TRBD2,TRBV5-1,TRBJ2-2,once,CATRLASNTGELFF,TGCGCCACAAGACTAGCCTCGAACACCGGGGAGCTGTTTTTT
TRBD1,TRBV27,TRBJ2-7,.,CASSPDRGNEQYF,TGTGCCAGCAGTCCGGACAGGGGAAACGAGCAGTACTTC
TRBD2,TRBV5-1,TRBJ2-7,.,CARSLGGGGPGEQYF,TGCGCCCGCAGCTTGGGGGGCGGGGGGCCCGGGGAGCAGTACTTC
.,TRBV5-4,TRBJ2-2,few,CASSSFSGGELFF,TGTGCCAGCAGCTCTTTTAGCGGCGGGGAGCTGTTTTTT
.,TRBV18,TRBJ1-5,.,CASSGGENQPQHF,TGTGCCAGCTCAGGGGGGGAAAATCAGCCCCAGCATTTT
TRBD1,TRBV6-6,TRBJ1-4,.,CASRTGRKATNEKLFF,TGTGCCAGCAGGACAGGGAGGAAGGCAACTAATGAAAAACTGTTTTTT
.,TRBV6-2/TRBV6-3,TRBJ2-1,.,CASSLLGSYNEQFF,TGTGCCAGCAGCTTACTAGGCTCCTACAATGAGCAGTTCTTC
TRBD1,TRBV5-1,TRBJ2-7,.,CASSLWGQGARDEQYF,TGCGCCAGCAGCTTGTGGGGACAGGGGGCACGGGACGAGCAGTACTTC
TRBD1,TRBV6-5,TRBJ2-1,once,CASSLMTGINNEQFF,TGTGCCAGCAGTCTGATGACAGGGATAAACAATGAGCAGTTCTTC
TRBD1,TRBV18,TRBJ1-3,.,CASSPWDSGSGNTIYF,TGTGCCAGCTCACCCTGGGACAGCGGCTCTGGAAACACCATATATTTT
.,TRBV28,TRBJ2-1,.,CASRQQGYEQFF,TGTGCCAGCAGACAACAGGGATATGAGCAGTTCTTC
TRBD1,TRBV7-9,TRBJ1-2,few,CASSTGQGGANGYTF,TGTGCCAGCAGCACCGGACAGGGGGGGGCGAATGGCTACACCTTC
TRBD2,TRBV5-1,TRBJ2-5,.,CASSSDGLAEETQYF,TGCGCCAGCAGCTCAGATGGACTAGCGGAAGAGACCCAGTACTTC
.,TRBV28,TRBJ2-3,.,CASSLTTPDTQYF,TGTGCCAGCAGTTTAACCACTCCAGATACGCAGTATTTT
.,TRBV18,TRBJ2-5,.,CASSRSGGRQETQYF,TGTGCCAGCTCACGATCGGGGGGCCGTCAAGAGACCCAGTACTTC
.,TRBV7-2,TRBJ1-6,.,CASSSGGQGKGPLHF,TGTGCCAGCAGCTCGGGGGGGCAGGGAAAAGGACCCCTCCACTTT
.,TRBV29-1,TRBJ2-1,.,CSGRQFLNNEQFF,TGCAGCGGCCGACAGTTCTTAAACAATGAGCAGTTCTTC